These 9 T cell receptor beta chains were sequenced from one sample in a study of cytomegalovirus exposure and HLA in healthy donors. Vbeta (60) and Jbeta (13) primers were used in the PCR. Sequenced by immunoSEQ multiplex PCR; TCRdb stores in-frame clones only, minus some. The sample carries fewer than 200,000 clones, roughly 80% recorded once. Sequences were obtained from PBMCs. The receptor set was obtained from a female donor in good health and CMV-seronegative.

The chain combines TRBV11-2 with TRBJ2-7, with no clear D. Germline CDR1 SGHAT, CDR2 FQNNGV. V shed 5 bases and J shed 6 bases, with 8 bases lying between them. The CDR3 covers 11 residues. The CDR3 sequence is CASSITGEQYF. DNA for the CDR3: TGTGCCAGCAGCATAACGGGCGAGCAGTACTTC. Complete variable domain (other parts from reference TRBV11-2 and TRBJ2-7): EAGVAQSPRYKIIEKRQSVAFWCNPISGHATLYWYQQILGQGPKLLIQFQNNGVVDDSQLPKDRFSAERLKGVDSTLKIQPAKLEDSAVYLCASSITGEQYFGPGTRLTVT.

The genes are TRBV28 and TRBJ1-6, with 8 nucleotides matching TRBD1. The CDR3 sequence is 17 residues long. The germline V gene encodes CDR1 MDHEN and CDR2 SYDVKM. V was clipped by 2 bases and J by 7 bases; unmatched bases: 10. The DNA of the CDR3 is TGTGCCAGCAGTTTAGGAGTGAGGACAGGGCTCAATTCACCCCTCCACTTT. Its translation: CASSLGVRTGLNSPLHF. Complete variable domain (other parts from reference TRBV28 and TRBJ1-6): DVKVTQSSRYLVKRTGEKVFLECVQDMDHENMFWYRQDPGLGLRLIYFSYDVKMKEKGDIPEGYSVSREKKERFSLILESASTNQTSMYLCASSLGVRTGLNSPLHFGNGTRLTVT.

J is TRBJ2-3 and V is TRBV5-1, with 8 bases lining up with TRBD1. J lost 0 bases, V lost 7 bases, and 7 bases had no gene match. CDR1 SGHRS and CDR2 YFSETQ come from the germline V gene. The CDR3 is 15 amino acids. The DNA of the CDR3 is TGCGCCAGCTCACGACAGGGGTTAAGCACAGATACGCAGTATTTT. Translation: CASSRQGLSTDTQYF.

The chain employs TRBV2 and TRBJ2-2; D is uncertain. V dropped 6 bases and J dropped 8 bases, with 13 bases sitting between them. In germline, CDR1 is SNHLY, CDR2 FYNNEI. The CDR3 loop spans 13 amino acids. The chain's CDR3 is CASRSPMVGELFF. DNA of the CDR3: TGTGCCAGCAGGAGCCCCATGGTGGGGGAGCTGTTTTTT. The full variable domain, in which reference TRBV2 and TRBJ2-2 provide the parts outside the CDR3, is EPEVTQTPSHQVTQMGQEVILRCVPISNHLYFYWYRQILGQKVEFLVSFYNNEISEKSEIFDDQFSVERPDGSNFTLKIRSTKLEDSAMYFCASRSPMVGELFFGEGSRLTVL.

This clone has just a few counts. The rearrangement joins TRBV7-9 to TRBJ1-5; 7 bases align to TRBD1. The ends lost 1 base at V and 0 bases at J; junction bases unmatched: 3. The CDR3 consists of 16 residues. Germline V gene sequence: CDR1 SEHNR, CDR2 FQNEAQ (reference sequence). CDR3 DNA: TGTGCCAGCAGCTTAGTGGGACAGCTTAGCAATCAGCCCCAGCATTTT. It is translated as CASSLVGQLSNQPQHF.

This chain links TRBV5-8 with TRBJ1-2; the D is unclear. V gave up 3 bases and J gave up 5 bases, with 14 bases separating them. Germline lookup yields CDR1 SGHTS and CDR2 YDEGEE. The CDR3 is 14 amino acids. The CDR3, as DNA: TGTGCCAGCAGCTGGCGGGAGTCGGGGTATGGCTACACCTTC. Protein product: CASSWRESGYGYTF.

This chain's CDR3 is CASSEGVLPQHF. The CDR3 DNA is TGTGCCAGCAGCGAGGGGGTTTTGCCCCAGCATTTT. The chain joins TRBV6-1 to TRBJ1-5, with TRBD1 as a possible D gene (6 bases). Deletions cut 6 bases from V and 9 bases from J, with 12 bases between. The CDR3 totals 12 residues. The germline gives CDR1 MNHNS, CDR2 SASEGT.

This clone has a single count. This chain links TRBV28 with TRBJ1-2, with D perhaps matching TRBD1 (6 bases). The V and J ends lost 6 bases and 7 bases respectively, with 18 bases between them. CDR1 and CDR2 (germline): MDHEN, SYDVKM. This CDR3 has 14 amino acids. The CDR3 spells CASRLQGFDGGYTF. The DNA for the CDR3 is TGTGCCAGCAGACTACAGGGATTCGATGGTGGCTACACCTTC.

This rearrangement joins TRBV5-1 to TRBJ1-5; D not resolved. The V end was cut by 3 bases, the J end by 2 bases, with 6 bases between. Germline lookup yields CDR1 SGHRS and CDR2 YFSETQ. The CDR3 covers 13 residues. This CDR3 reads CASSYRGNQPQHF. The DNA of the CDR3 is TGCGCCAGCAGCTACCGGGGCAATCAGCCCCAGCATTTT.